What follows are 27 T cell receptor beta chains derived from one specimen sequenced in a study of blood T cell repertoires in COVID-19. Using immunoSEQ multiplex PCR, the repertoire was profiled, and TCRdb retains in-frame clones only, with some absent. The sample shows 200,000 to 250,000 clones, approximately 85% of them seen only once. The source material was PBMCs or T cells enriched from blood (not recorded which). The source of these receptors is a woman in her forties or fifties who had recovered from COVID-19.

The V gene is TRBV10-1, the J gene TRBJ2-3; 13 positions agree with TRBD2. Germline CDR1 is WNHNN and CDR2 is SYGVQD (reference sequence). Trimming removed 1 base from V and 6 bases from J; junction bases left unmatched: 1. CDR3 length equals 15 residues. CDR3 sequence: CASSEWGLAGDTQYF. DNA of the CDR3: TGCGCCAGCAGTGAGTGGGGACTAGCGGGGGATACGCAGTATTTT.

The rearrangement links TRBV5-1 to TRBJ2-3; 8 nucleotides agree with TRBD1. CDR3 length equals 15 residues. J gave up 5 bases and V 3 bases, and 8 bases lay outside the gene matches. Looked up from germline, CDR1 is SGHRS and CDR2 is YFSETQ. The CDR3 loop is CASSSTRGPGDTQYF. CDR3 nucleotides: TGCGCCAGCAGCTCGACCAGGGGGCCCGGAGATACGCAGTATTTT.

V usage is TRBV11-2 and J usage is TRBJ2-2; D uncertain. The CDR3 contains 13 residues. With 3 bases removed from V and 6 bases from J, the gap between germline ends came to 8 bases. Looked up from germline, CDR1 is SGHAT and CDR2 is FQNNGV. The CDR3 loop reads CASSFVSAGELFF. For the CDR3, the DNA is TGTGCCAGCAGCTTTGTTTCCGCCGGGGAGCTGTTTTTT.

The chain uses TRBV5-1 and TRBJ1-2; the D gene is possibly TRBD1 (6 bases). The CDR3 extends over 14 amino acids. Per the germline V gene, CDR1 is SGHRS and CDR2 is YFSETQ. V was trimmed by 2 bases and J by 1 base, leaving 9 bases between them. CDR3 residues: CASSFSGDNYGYTF. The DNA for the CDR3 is TGCGCCAGCAGCTTCTCAGGGGATAACTATGGCTACACCTTC. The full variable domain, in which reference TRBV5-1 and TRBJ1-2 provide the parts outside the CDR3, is KAGVTQTPRYLIKTRGQQVTLSCSPISGHRSVSWYQQTPGQGLQFLFEYFSETQRNKGNFPGRFSGRQFSNSRSEMNVSTLELGDSALYLCASSFSGDNYGYTFGSGTRLTVV.

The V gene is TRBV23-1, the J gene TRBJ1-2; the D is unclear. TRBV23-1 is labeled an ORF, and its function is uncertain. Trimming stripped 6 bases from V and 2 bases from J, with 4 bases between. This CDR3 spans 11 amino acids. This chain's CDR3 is CASSLNYGYTF. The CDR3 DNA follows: TGCGCCAGCAGCCTAAACTATGGCTACACCTTC.

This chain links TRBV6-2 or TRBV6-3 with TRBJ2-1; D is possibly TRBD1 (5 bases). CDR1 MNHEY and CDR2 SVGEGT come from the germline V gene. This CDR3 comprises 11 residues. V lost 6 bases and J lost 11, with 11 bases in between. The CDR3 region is CASSNSGKQFF. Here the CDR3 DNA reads TGTGCCAGCAGCAATTCAGGGAAGCAGTTCTTC.

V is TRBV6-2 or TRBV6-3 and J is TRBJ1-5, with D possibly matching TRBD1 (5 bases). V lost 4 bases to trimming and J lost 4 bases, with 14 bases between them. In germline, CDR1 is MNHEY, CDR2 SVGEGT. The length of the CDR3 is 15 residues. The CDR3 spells CASSSAGIWNQPQHF. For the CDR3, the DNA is TGTGCCAGCAGTTCGGCAGGGATTTGGAATCAGCCCCAGCATTTT.

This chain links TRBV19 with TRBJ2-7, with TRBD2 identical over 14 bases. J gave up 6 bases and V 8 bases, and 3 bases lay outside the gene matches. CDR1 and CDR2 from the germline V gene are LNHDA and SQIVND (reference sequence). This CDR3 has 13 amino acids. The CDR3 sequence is CASGTSGRREQYF. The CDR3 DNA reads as TGTGCCAGTGGGACTAGCGGGAGACGCGAGCAGTACTTC.

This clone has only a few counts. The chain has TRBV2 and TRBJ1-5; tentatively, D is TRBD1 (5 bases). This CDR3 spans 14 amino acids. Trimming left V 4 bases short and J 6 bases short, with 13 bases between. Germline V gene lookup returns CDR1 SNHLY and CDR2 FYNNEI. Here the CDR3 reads CASSVRGASQPQHF. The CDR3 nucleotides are TGTGCCAGCAGTGTTCGCGGGGCCTCTCAGCCCCAGCATTTT.

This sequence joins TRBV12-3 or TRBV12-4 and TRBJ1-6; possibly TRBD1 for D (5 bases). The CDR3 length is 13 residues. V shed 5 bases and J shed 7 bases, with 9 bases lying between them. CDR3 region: CASSPGRNSPLHF. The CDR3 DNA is TGTGCCAGCAGTCCAGGGCGCAATTCACCCCTCCACTTT.

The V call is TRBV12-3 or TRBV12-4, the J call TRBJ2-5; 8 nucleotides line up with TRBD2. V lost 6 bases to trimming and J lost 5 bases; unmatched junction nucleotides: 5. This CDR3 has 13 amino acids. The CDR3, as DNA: TGTGCCAGCAGCGGGGGGGCGATGGAGACCCAGTACTTC. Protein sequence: CASSGGAMETQYF.

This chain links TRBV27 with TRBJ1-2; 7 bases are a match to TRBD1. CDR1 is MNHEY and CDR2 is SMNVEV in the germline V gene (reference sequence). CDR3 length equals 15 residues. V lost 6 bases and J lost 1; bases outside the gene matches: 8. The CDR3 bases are TGTGCCAGCAGAGAACAGGGGAAGAGTAACTATGGCTACACCTTC. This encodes CASREQGKSNYGYTF.

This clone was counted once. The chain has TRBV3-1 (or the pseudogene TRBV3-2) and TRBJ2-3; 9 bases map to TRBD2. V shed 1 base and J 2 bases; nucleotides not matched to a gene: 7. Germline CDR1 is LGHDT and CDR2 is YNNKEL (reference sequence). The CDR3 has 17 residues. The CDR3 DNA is TGTGCCAGCAGCCAAGTGCAAGCGGGAGGCCCCACAGATACGCAGTATTTT. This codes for CASSQVQAGGPTDTQYF.

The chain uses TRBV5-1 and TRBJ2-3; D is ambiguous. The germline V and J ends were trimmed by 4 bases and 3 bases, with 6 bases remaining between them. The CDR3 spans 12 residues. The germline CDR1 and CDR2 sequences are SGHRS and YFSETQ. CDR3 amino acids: CASSPGTDTQYF. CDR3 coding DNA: TGCGCCAGCAGCCCCGGGACAGATACGCAGTATTTT.

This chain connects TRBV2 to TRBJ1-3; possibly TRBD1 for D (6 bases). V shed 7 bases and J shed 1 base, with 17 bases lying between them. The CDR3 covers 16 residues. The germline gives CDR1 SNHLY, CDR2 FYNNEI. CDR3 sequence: CASTTRGLRSGNTIYF. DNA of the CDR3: TGTGCCAGCACAACGAGGGGGTTGAGGTCTGGAAACACCATATATTTT.

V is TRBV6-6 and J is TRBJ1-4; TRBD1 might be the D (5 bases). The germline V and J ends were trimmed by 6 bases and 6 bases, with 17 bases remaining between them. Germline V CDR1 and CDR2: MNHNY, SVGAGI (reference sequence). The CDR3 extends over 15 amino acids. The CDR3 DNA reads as TGTGCCAGCAGCCCCACGGGGAGGGGATATGAAAAACTGTTTTTT. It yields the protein CASSPTGRGYEKLFF.

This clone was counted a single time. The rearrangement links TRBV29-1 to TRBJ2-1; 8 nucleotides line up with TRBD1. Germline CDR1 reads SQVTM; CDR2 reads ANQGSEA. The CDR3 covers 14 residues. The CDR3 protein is CSPGGPTSYNEQFF. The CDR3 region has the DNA TGCAGTCCAGGGGGCCCCACTTCCTACAATGAGCAGTTCTTC.

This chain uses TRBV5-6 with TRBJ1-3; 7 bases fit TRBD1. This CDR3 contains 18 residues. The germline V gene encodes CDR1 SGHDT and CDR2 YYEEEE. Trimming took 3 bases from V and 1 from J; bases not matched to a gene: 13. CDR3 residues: CASSWGIWQGESGNTIYF. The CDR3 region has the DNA TGTGCCAGCAGCTGGGGGATCTGGCAGGGGGAGTCTGGAAACACCATATATTTT.

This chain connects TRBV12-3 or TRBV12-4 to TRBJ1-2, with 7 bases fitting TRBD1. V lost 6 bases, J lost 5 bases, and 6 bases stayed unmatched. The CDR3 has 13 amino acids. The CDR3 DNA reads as TGTGCCAGCAGCTCCCGACAGGGTTATGGCTACACCTTC. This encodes CASSSRQGYGYTF.

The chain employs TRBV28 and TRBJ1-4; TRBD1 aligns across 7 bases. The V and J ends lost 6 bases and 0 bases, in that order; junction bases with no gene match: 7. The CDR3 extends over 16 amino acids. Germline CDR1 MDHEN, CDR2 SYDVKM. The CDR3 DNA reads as TGTGCCAGCAGGGGGGGACAGCATGCAACTAATGAAAAACTGTTTTTT. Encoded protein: CASRGGQHATNEKLFF.

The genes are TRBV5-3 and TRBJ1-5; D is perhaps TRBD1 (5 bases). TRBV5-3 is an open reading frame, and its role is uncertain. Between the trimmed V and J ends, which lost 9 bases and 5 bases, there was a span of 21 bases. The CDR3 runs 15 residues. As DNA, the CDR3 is TGTGCCAACCCTAGGAGGGGAGGAACAGATCAGCCCCAGCATTTT. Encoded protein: CANPRRGGTDQPQHF.

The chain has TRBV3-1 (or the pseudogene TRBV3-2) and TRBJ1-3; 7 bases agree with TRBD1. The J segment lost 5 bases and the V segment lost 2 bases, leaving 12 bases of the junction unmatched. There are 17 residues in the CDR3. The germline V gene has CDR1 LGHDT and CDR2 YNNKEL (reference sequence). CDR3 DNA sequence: TGTGCCAGCAGCCAACTACCTAACAGGGGAAGCCGAAACACCATATATTTT. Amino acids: CASSQLPNRGSRNTIYF.

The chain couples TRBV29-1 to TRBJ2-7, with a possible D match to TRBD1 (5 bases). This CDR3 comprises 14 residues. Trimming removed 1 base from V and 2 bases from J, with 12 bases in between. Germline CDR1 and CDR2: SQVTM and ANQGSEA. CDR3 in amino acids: CSVEGDRTPYEQYF. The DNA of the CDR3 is TGCAGCGTTGAAGGAGATCGGACACCCTACGAGCAGTACTTC.

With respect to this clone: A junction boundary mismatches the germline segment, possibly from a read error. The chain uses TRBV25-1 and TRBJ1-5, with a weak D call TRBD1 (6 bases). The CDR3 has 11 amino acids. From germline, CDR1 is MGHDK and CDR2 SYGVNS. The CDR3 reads CASSELGTYFF. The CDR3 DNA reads TGTGCCAGCAGTGAGCTCGGGACATACTTCTTT.

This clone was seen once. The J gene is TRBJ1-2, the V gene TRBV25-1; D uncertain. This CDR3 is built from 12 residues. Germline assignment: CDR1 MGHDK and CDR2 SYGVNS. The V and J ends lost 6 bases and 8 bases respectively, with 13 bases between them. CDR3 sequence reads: CASRGGGAGYTF. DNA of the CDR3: TGTGCCAGCAGAGGAGGAGGAGCAGGCTACACCTTC.

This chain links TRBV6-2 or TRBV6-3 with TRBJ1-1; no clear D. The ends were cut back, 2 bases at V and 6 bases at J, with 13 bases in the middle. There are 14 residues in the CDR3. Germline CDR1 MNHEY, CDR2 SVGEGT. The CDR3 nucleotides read TGTGCCAGCAGTTACGCTTCCACATCTGCTGAAGCTTTCTTT. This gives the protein CASSYASTSAEAFF.

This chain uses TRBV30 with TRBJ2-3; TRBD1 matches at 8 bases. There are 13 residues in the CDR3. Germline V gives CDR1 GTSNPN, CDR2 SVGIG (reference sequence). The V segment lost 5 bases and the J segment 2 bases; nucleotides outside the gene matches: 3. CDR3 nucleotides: TGTGCCTGGGGACAGGGCTCCACAGATACGCAGTATTTT. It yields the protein CAWGQGSTDTQYF.